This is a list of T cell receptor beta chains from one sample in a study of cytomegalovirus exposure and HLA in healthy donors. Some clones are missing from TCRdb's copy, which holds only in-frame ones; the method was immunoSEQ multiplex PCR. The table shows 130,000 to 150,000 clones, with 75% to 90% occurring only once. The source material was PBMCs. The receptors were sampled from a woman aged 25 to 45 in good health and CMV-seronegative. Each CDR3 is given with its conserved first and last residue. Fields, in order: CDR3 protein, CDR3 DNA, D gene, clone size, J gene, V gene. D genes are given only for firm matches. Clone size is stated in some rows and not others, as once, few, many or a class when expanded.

CASSPSAGPILYGYTF	TGTGCCAGCAGCCCCAGCGCGGGACCGATTTTATATGGCTACACCTTC	-	-	TRBJ1-2	TRBV7-3
CASSALYTNTEAFF	TGTGCCAGCAGCGCCCTTTACACGAACACTGAAGCTTTCTTT	-	-	TRBJ1-1	TRBV2
CASSPAGGALVVLSFYEQYF	TGCGCCAGCAGCCCAGCCGGGGGGGCTCTTGTAGTCCTTAGCTTCTACGAGCAGTACTTC	TRBD2	once	TRBJ2-7	TRBV5-1
CASRVGGQGVYEQYF	TGTGCCAGCAGGGTGGGAGGACAGGGGGTCTACGAGCAGTACTTC	TRBD1	once	TRBJ2-7	TRBV2
CASTGPFGYGYTF	TGTGCCAGTACAGGACCTTTTGGCTATGGCTACACCTTC	-	-	TRBJ1-2	TRBV10-3
CASSPRTDSYEQYF	TGTGCCAGCAGTCCTCGGACAGACTCCTACGAGCAGTACTTC	-	once	TRBJ2-7	TRBV6-6
CASAPRVLDTQYF	TGTGCTAGTGCCCCCCGTGTTTTGGATACGCAGTATTTT	-	-	TRBJ2-3	TRBV12-5
CASSPGSQETQYF	TGTGCCAGCAGCCCCGGGAGTCAAGAGACCCAGTACTTC	-	-	TRBJ2-5	TRBV7-3
CASSPRGQPQHF	TGTGCCAGCAGCCCGCGCGGGCAGCCCCAGCATTTT	-	-	TRBJ1-5	TRBV7-2
CASSGAGQGVNYGYTF	TGTGCCAGCAGCGGAGCAGGACAGGGAGTCAACTATGGCTACACCTTC	TRBD1	-	TRBJ1-2	TRBV7-9
CASSEYQMTGVLNTIYF	TGTGCCAGCAGTGAATACCAGATGACAGGGGTGTTGAACACCATATATTTT	TRBD1	few	TRBJ1-3	TRBV2
CASSPNNNEQFF	TGTGCCAGCTCACCAAACAACAATGAGCAGTTCTTC	-	-	TRBJ2-1	TRBV18
CASSQDTAGEWYEQYF	TGTGCCAGCAGCCAAGATACAGCGGGAGAGTGGTACGAGCAGTACTTC	TRBD2	-	TRBJ2-7	TRBV4-2
CASSRDNNQPQHF	TGTGCCAGCAGCAGGGACAACAATCAGCCCCAGCATTTT	-	-	TRBJ1-5	TRBV25-1
CASSSTGLGAGGYTF	TGTGCCAGCAGTTCAACAGGGTTGGGGGCAGGTGGCTACACCTTC	-	-	TRBJ1-2	TRBV27
CASSTSGTSEAFF	TGTGCCAGCAGTACATCCGGGACTTCTGAAGCTTTCTTT	-	-	TRBJ1-1	TRBV27
CASSQAGTGNQPQHF	TGCGCCAGCAGCCAAGCTGGGACAGGGAATCAGCCCCAGCATTTT	TRBD1	-	TRBJ1-5	TRBV4-3
CASSKRGGTGELFF	TGTGCCAGCAGTAAGCGGGGTGGCACCGGGGAGCTGTTTTTT	TRBD2	-	TRBJ2-2	TRBV6-4
CASSLDRGPVKQFF	TGCGCCAGCAGCTTGGACAGGGGACCGGTGAAGCAGTTCTTC	TRBD1	-	TRBJ2-1	TRBV5-1
CASSEGTGGVYEQYF	TGTGCCAGCAGCGAGGGGACAGGGGGTGTCTACGAGCAGTACTTC	TRBD1	-	TRBJ2-7	TRBV25-1
CASSLRGLFYEQYF	TGTGCCAGCAGCCTGAGAGGATTGTTCTACGAGCAGTACTTC	-	-	TRBJ2-7	TRBV5-6
CAKNYGVHSNQPQHF	TGTGCCAAGAACTACGGGGTTCATAGCAATCAGCCCCAGCATTTT	-	-	TRBJ1-5	TRBV5-4
CASSVGTRQGPDGYTF	TGTGCCAGCAGCGTAGGGACCAGACAGGGGCCGGACGGCTACACCTTC	TRBD1	-	TRBJ1-2	TRBV9
CASRRTFGTEAFF	TGTGCCAGCAGGAGGACATTCGGCACTGAAGCTTTCTTT	-	-	TRBJ1-1	TRBV7-3
CASSVGTTGEQYF	TGTGCCAGTAGTGTGGGGACTACGGGGGAGCAGTACTTC	TRBD2	-	TRBJ2-7	TRBV19
CASSSSGSRETQYF	TGTGCCAGCAGTAGTAGCGGGAGTAGAGAGACCCAGTACTTC	TRBD2	few	TRBJ2-5	TRBV27
CAISDPGRNTEAFF	TGTGCCATCAGTGATCCGGGAAGGAACACTGAAGCTTTCTTT	-	-	TRBJ1-1	TRBV10-3
CASSLPGSYNEQFF	TGTGCCAGCAGCTTGCCGGGCTCCTACAATGAGCAGTTCTTC	-	-	TRBJ2-1	TRBV7-2
CSVEAGGRNEQFF	TGCAGCGTTGAAGCGGGAGGTAGAAATGAGCAGTTCTTC	TRBD2	few	TRBJ2-1	TRBV29-1
CASSTGPGWPQHF	TGTGCCAGTAGTACAGGCCCAGGTTGGCCCCAGCATTTT	-	-	TRBJ1-5	TRBV19
CASSFSVGGGETQYF	TGTGCCAGCAGCTTTTCGGTCGGGGGAGGAGAGACCCAGTACTTC	-	once	TRBJ2-5	TRBV7-7
CASSPGSGITEAFF	TGCGCCAGCAGCCCCGGGTCAGGGATCACTGAAGCTTTCTTT	-	few	TRBJ1-1	TRBV5-1
CASSLGRGENTGELFF	TGCGCCAGCAGCTTGGGCAGGGGGGAGAACACCGGGGAGCTGTTTTTT	-	-	TRBJ2-2	TRBV5-1
CASSEEGVGATDTQYF	TGTGCCAGCAGTGAAGAAGGGGTCGGTGCCACAGATACGCAGTATTTT	-	-	TRBJ2-3	TRBV25-1
CASNPGLAGGRGEQFF	TGCGCCAGCAACCCGGGACTAGCGGGGGGCCGGGGTGAGCAGTTCTTC	TRBD2	-	TRBJ2-1	TRBV10-2
CASRLTGDGNTIYF	TGTGCCAGCAGACTAACAGGGGACGGAAACACCATATATTTT	TRBD1	-	TRBJ1-3	TRBV7-2
CASGFGTGPNTEAFF	TGTGCTAGTGGTTTCGGGACAGGACCGAACACTGAAGCTTTCTTT	TRBD1	-	TRBJ1-1	TRBV12-5
CASRAPPAATVF	TGTGCCAGCAGGGCGCCCCCAGCGGCCACCGTCTTC	-	-	TRBJ2-1	TRBV2
CASSPGLAGYEQYF	TGTGCCAGCAGCCCGGGACTAGCGGGCTACGAGCAGTACTTC	TRBD2	-	TRBJ2-7	TRBV5-4
CASNQDDEETQYF	TGTGCCAGCAACCAAGATGATGAGGAGACCCAGTACTTC	-	-	TRBJ2-5	TRBV2
CASSLARADQPQHF	TGTGCCAGCAGCTTAGCGCGGGCAGATCAGCCCCAGCATTTT	-	-	TRBJ1-5	TRBV7-9
CASSQEPGSYEQYF	TGCGCCAGCAGCCAAGAACCCGGTTCCTACGAGCAGTACTTC	-	-	TRBJ2-7	TRBV4-1
CSVGDEQFF	TGCAGCGTTGGAGATGAGCAGTTCTTC	-	-	TRBJ2-1	TRBV29-1
CASSKTADSGYEQYF	TGTGCCAGTAGCAAGACAGCAGATTCCGGCTACGAGCAGTACTTC	-	-	TRBJ2-7	TRBV19
CASRRGQGAVDEQYF	TGTGCCAGCAGAAGGGGACAGGGGGCGGTCGACGAGCAGTACTTC	TRBD1	-	TRBJ2-7	TRBV2
CASSNSAQGALNEQFF	TGTGCCAGTAGTAACTCGGCCCAGGGGGCGTTGAATGAGCAGTTCTTC	TRBD1	-	TRBJ2-1	TRBV19
CASSLGLAAYEQYF	TGTGCCAGCAGCTTGGGACTAGCGGCCTACGAGCAGTACTTC	TRBD2	-	TRBJ2-7	TRBV13
CASRLDVGVYTF	TGTGCCAGCAGACTTGACGTCGGGGTCTACACCTTC	-	-	TRBJ1-2	TRBV2
CASSLGTGGRFYEQYF	TGTGCTAGCAGCTTAGGGACAGGGGGTCGTTTTTACGAGCAGTACTTC	TRBD1	-	TRBJ2-7	TRBV11-2
CASSSGRGAVGEAFF	TGTGCCAGCAGCTCCGGACGGGGGGCGGTTGGTGAAGCTTTCTTT	-	-	TRBJ1-1	TRBV7-2
CASSRQRTSGGDNTGELFF	TGCGCCAGCAGCCGCCAGAGGACTAGCGGGGGGGACAACACCGGGGAGCTGTTTTTT	TRBD2	-	TRBJ2-2	TRBV5-1
CASSGDRAQPQHF	TGTGCCAGCAGTGGGGACAGGGCACAGCCCCAGCATTTT	TRBD1	-	TRBJ1-5	TRBV2
CASSQDQATSGNTGELFF	TGTGCCAGCAGCCAAGATCAGGCGACTAGCGGTAACACCGGGGAGCTGTTTTTT	TRBD2	-	TRBJ2-2	TRBV4-2
CASNTNYGYTF	TGTGCCAGCAACACTAACTATGGCTACACCTTC	-	-	TRBJ1-2	TRBV28